The rows below give T cell receptor beta chains drawn from one sample of a study of blood T cell repertoires in COVID-19. Repertoires were generated with immunoSEQ multiplex PCR, while TCRdb's copy carries only in-frame clones and drops some. The sample carries approximately 120,000 clones, over 70% recorded once. The sequenced sample consisted of peripheral blood. The receptors originated from a woman aged 50 to 60 with acute or convalescent COVID-19. Each CDR3 is given with its conserved first and last residue. The D gene is left open where the match is weak. Clone size is stated in some rows and not others, as once, few, many or a class when expanded.

size: NA; J: TRBJ1-3; D: NA; V: TRBV19; CDR3: CASTIQGPTSGNTIYF; DNA: TGTGCCAGTACCATACAGGGACCGACTTCTGGAAACACCATATATTTT
size: NA; J: TRBJ1-1; D: TRBD1; V: TRBV5-4; CDR3: CASSLGQGASTEAFF; DNA: TGTGCCAGCAGCTTGGGACAGGGGGCGTCCACTGAAGCTTTCTTT
size: NA; J: TRBJ1-1; D: NA; V: TRBV29-1; CDR3: CSVVQGAFMNTEAFF; DNA: TGCAGCGTTGTGCAGGGCGCCTTTATGAACACTGAAGCTTTCTTT
size: NA; J: TRBJ1-1; D: NA; V: TRBV9; CDR3: CASSKQGASFRAEAFF; DNA: TGTGCCAGCAGTAAACAAGGGGCCAGCTTTCGCGCTGAAGCTTTCTTT
size: NA; J: TRBJ1-1; D: TRBD1; V: TRBV28; CDR3: CASSSTGGFRYAFF; DNA: TGTGCCAGCAGTTCAACAGGGGGCTTTAGGTACGCTTTCTTT
size: NA; J: TRBJ1-2; D: NA; V: TRBV19; CDR3: CASSIRVQGPGGYTF; DNA: TGTGCCAGTAGTATAAGGGTTCAGGGCCCAGGGGGCTACACCTTC
size: NA; J: TRBJ1-6; D: NA; V: TRBV2; CDR3: CASSESNRSPPLHF; DNA: TGTGCCAGCAGTGAATCCAACAGGTCCCCACCCCTCCACTTT
size: NA; J: TRBJ1-2; D: NA; V: TRBV3-1/TRBV3-2; CDR3: CASRGQQGYGYTF; DNA: TGTGCCAGCAGGGGACAACAGGGCTATGGCTACACCTTC
size: NA; J: TRBJ1-1; D: NA; V: TRBV5-1; CDR3: CASSGGRLEAFF; DNA: TGCGCCAGCAGCGGGGGGAGACTCGAAGCTTTCTTT
size: few; J: TRBJ1-1; D: NA; V: TRBV28; CDR3: CASLTGGRSTEAFF; DNA: TGTGCCAGTTTGACAGGTGGAAGGAGCACTGAAGCTTTCTTT
size: once; J: TRBJ2-2; D: TRBD2; V: TRBV7-2; CDR3: CASSPSGLAGGSWLFF; DNA: TGTGCCAGCAGCCCGTCCGGACTAGCGGGGGGCTCGTGGCTGTTTTTT
size: once; J: TRBJ2-1; D: TRBD1; V: TRBV2; CDR3: CASSGLQGTGEQFF; DNA: TGTGCCAGCAGCGGCTTACAGGGGACCGGTGAGCAGTTCTTC
size: NA; J: TRBJ1-4; D: NA; V: TRBV6-5; CDR3: CASSYGASTNEKLFF; DNA: TGTGCCAGCAGTTACGGGGCTTCAACTAATGAAAAACTGTTTTTT
size: NA; J: TRBJ2-3; D: TRBD1; V: TRBV28; CDR3: CASSLGTGWDTQYF; DNA: TGTGCCAGCAGTTTAGGGACAGGGTGGGATACGCAGTATTTT
size: NA; J: TRBJ1-3; D: NA; V: TRBV7-2; CDR3: CASSIQGSSTGNTIYF; DNA: TGTGCCAGCAGCATTCAGGGTTCTAGTACTGGAAACACCATATATTTT
size: NA; J: TRBJ1-3; D: TRBD1; V: TRBV19; CDR3: CASSLQQGRGNTIYF; DNA: TGTGCCAGTAGTCTTCAACAGGGGAGAGGAAACACCATATATTTT
size: NA; J: TRBJ1-6; D: NA; V: TRBV5-5; CDR3: CASSLTAYNSPLHF; DNA: TGTGCCAGCAGCCTGACAGCCTATAATTCACCCCTCCACTTT
size: NA; J: TRBJ1-1; D: NA; V: TRBV27; CDR3: CASSPFDRLNTEAFF; DNA: TGTGCCAGCAGTCCTTTCGACAGGTTGAACACTGAAGCTTTCTTT
size: once; J: TRBJ2-1; D: NA; V: TRBV11-2; CDR3: CASSLGLRVYNEQFF; DNA: TGTGCCAGCAGCTTAGGCCTCAGGGTTTACAATGAGCAGTTCTTC
size: once; J: TRBJ2-4; D: TRBD2; V: TRBV28; CDR3: CASLGAGEAKNIQYF; DNA: TGTGCCAGCCTCGGGGCGGGGGAAGCCAAAAACATTCAGTACTTC
size: NA; J: TRBJ2-1; D: TRBD2; V: TRBV5-1; CDR3: CASSLTSGGAYSYNEQFF; DNA: TGCGCCAGCAGCCTAACTAGCGGGGGGGCATACTCCTACAATGAGCAGTTCTTC
size: NA; J: TRBJ1-5; D: TRBD1; V: TRBV19; CDR3: CASSGQANQPQHF; DNA: TGTGCCAGTTCCGGACAGGCTAATCAGCCCCAGCATTTT
size: NA; J: TRBJ2-3; D: TRBD2; V: TRBV10-1; CDR3: CASSEGRTSGGEDTQYF; DNA: TGCGCCAGCAGCGAGGGTCGGACTAGCGGGGGTGAAGATACGCAGTATTTT
size: few; J: TRBJ2-2; D: NA; V: TRBV29-1; CDR3: CSVAKQGTGTGELFF; DNA: TGCAGCGTCGCGAAACAGGGAACGGGCACCGGGGAGCTGTTTTTT
size: NA; J: TRBJ1-1; D: NA; V: TRBV7-8; CDR3: CASSDNPNTEAFF; DNA: TGTGCCAGCAGCGACAACCCGAACACTGAAGCTTTCTTT
size: NA; J: TRBJ1-2; D: TRBD1; V: TRBV24-1; CDR3: CATSEAGGSGYTF; DNA: TGTGCCACCAGTGAAGCAGGGGGCTCAGGCTACACCTTC
size: NA; J: TRBJ2-1; D: TRBD2; V: TRBV29-1; CDR3: CSARDYDNEQFF; DNA: TGCAGCGCCAGGGACTATGACAATGAGCAGTTCTTC
size: NA; J: TRBJ2-7; D: TRBD1; V: TRBV13; CDR3: CASSFRDRTHEQYF; DNA: TGTGCCAGCAGCTTCCGGGACAGGACTCACGAGCAGTACTTC
size: NA; J: TRBJ1-4; D: NA; V: TRBV18; CDR3: CASSPGEFNEKLFF; DNA: TGTGCCAGCTCACCAGGGGAGTTTAATGAAAAACTGTTTTTT
size: NA; J: TRBJ1-3; D: NA; V: TRBV5-6; CDR3: CASRTQANSGNTIYF; DNA: TGTGCCAGCAGGACCCAGGCCAACTCTGGAAACACCATATATTTT
size: NA; J: TRBJ1-2; D: NA; V: TRBV2; CDR3: CASIAAGNYGYTF; DNA: TGTGCCAGCATCGCGGCGGGTAACTATGGCTACACCTTC
size: NA; J: TRBJ2-6; D: NA; V: TRBV2; CDR3: CASSETTGAGANVLTF; DNA: TGTGCCAGCAGTGAAACGACAGGCGCTGGGGCCAACGTCCTGACTTTC
size: NA; J: TRBJ2-3; D: TRBD2; V: TRBV5-1; CDR3: CASSLPAGGPIDTQYF; DNA: TGCGCCAGCAGCTTGCCCGCGGGGGGGCCAATAGATACGCAGTATTTT
size: NA; J: TRBJ2-5; D: NA; V: TRBV6-1; CDR3: CASSEQWPSRRETQYF; DNA: TGTGCCAGCAGTGAACAATGGCCCTCCCGGCGGGAGACCCAGTACTTC
size: NA; J: TRBJ2-3; D: TRBD1; V: TRBV18; CDR3: CASSPRDRLTDTQYF; DNA: TGTGCCAGCTCACCCCGGGACAGGCTCACAGATACGCAGTATTTT
size: NA; J: TRBJ1-5; D: NA; V: TRBV6-5; CDR3: CASSLGLGNQPQHF; DNA: TGTGCCAGCAGCCTTGGTTTAGGCAATCAGCCCCAGCATTTT
size: NA; J: TRBJ1-4; D: NA; V: TRBV4-2; CDR3: CASSQDSGTNNEKLFF; DNA: TGTGCCAGCAGCCAAGATTCAGGGACAAATAATGAAAAACTGTTTTTT
size: NA; J: TRBJ2-7; D: TRBD1; V: TRBV28; CDR3: CASSYSTGQGPYEQYF; DNA: TGTGCCAGCAGTTACTCGACGGGACAGGGTCCCTACGAGCAGTACTTC